These 18 T cell receptor beta chains came from one sample sequenced in a study of cytomegalovirus exposure and HLA in healthy donors. 13 Jbeta primers and 60 Vbeta primers were used for the PCR. Clones were read by immunoSEQ multiplex PCR, and TCRdb kept only the in-frame ones, dropping some. The sample contains some 140,000 clones, 79% of which appear only once. Sequencing was carried out using PBMCs. These TCRs come from a man aged 25 to 40 in good health and CMV-seropositive.

The table lists this clone with a count of one. The rearrangement links TRBV27 to TRBJ2-7; 11 bases match TRBD2. Germline CDR1 is MNHEY and CDR2 is SMNVEV (reference sequence). With V trimmed by 5 bases and J by 0 bases, 3 bases remained unmatched. The CDR3 spans 15 residues. The DNA for the CDR3 is TGTGCCAGCAGTAGGGGGACTAGCGGCTCCTACGAGCAGTACTTC. Protein: CASSRGTSGSYEQYF.

The chain uses TRBV6-6 and TRBJ2-5; D is perhaps TRBD1 (6 bases). The V end was cut by 8 bases, the J end by 5 bases, with 9 bases between. Germline CDR1 MNHNY, CDR2 SVGAGI (reference sequence). This CDR3 spans 11 amino acids. The CDR3 region is CASGGRETQYF. DNA of the CDR3: TGTGCCAGCGGGGGCCGCGAGACCCAGTACTTC.

This clone has more than one count but fewer than ten. The V gene is TRBV4-3, the J gene TRBJ2-3, with D perhaps matching TRBD2 (6 bases). V lost 0 bases, J lost 1 base, and 14 bases lay in between. The CDR3 is 17 residues long. CDR1 is LGHNA, CDR2 YSLEER, per germline. DNA for the CDR3: TGCGCCAGCAGCCAAGACCGACCCAGGAGGGGCACAGATACGCAGTATTTT. Translation gives CASSQDRPRRGTDTQYF.

The chain carries TRBV10-3 and TRBJ1-5, with D tentatively TRBD1 (6 bases). Per the germline V gene, CDR1 is ENHRY and CDR2 is SYGVKD. V lost 10 bases, J lost 0 bases, and 13 bases lay in between. This CDR3 spans 14 amino acids. This CDR3 is CATETGLSNQPQHF. The CDR3 nucleotides read TGTGCCACCGAGACAGGACTTAGCAATCAGCCCCAGCATTTT.

This chain joins TRBV27 and TRBJ2-2, with D unresolved. Per germline, CDR1 MNHEY and CDR2 SMNVEV (reference sequence). The CDR3 contains 14 residues. Trimming cost V 3 bases and J 3 bases, with 8 bases left between them. The chain's CDR3 is CASSFNADTGELFF. DNA of the CDR3: TGTGCCAGCAGTTTCAACGCAGACACCGGGGAGCTGTTTTTT.

J is TRBJ2-1 and V is TRBV23-1, with 9 bases that match TRBD1. TRBV23-1 is marked as an open reading frame, function uncertain. This CDR3 has 18 residues. The V and J ends lost 8 bases and 9 bases, in that order; junction bases with no gene match: 23. CDR3 DNA: TGCGCCAGCCAAGAACCGGACAGGGGAACGCCTGGGTATAGTGAGCAGTTCTTC. Amino acid sequence: CASQEPDRGTPGYSEQFF.

This chain joins TRBV28 and TRBJ2-1, with 10 bases lining up with TRBD2. This CDR3 is 19 amino acids long. Germline lookup yields CDR1 MDHEN and CDR2 SYDVKM. Trimming removed 9 bases from V and 6 bases from J; junction bases left unmatched: 23. This CDR3 is CASTPPTTRTSGSTNEQFF. The CDR3 DNA reads as TGTGCCAGTACCCCTCCCACTACTCGGACTAGCGGATCTACCAATGAGCAGTTCTTC.

The chain is built from TRBV30 and TRBJ1-1; 7 positions agree with TRBD1. Germline CDR1 reads GTSNPN; CDR2 reads SVGIG (reference sequence). V lost 3 bases and J lost 6; bases outside the gene matches: 13. CDR3 size: 15 residues. The CDR3 protein is CAWRTDNRGSAEAFF. DNA for the CDR3: TGTGCCTGGAGGACGGATAACAGGGGAAGCGCTGAAGCTTTCTTT.

The CDR3 DNA follows: TGTGCCTGGACCCCTCGACTAGCGGGAGCACGGGAGACCCAGTACTTC. It specifies CAWTPRLAGARETQYF. The V and J genes are TRBV30 and TRBJ2-5; 12 bases align to TRBD2. The CDR3 runs 16 residues. Germline loops: CDR1 GTSNPN, CDR2 SVGIG (reference sequence). J was trimmed by 5 bases and V by 4 bases; bases with no gene match: 11.

V is TRBV19 and J is TRBJ2-4; D is perhaps TRBD1 (5 bases). CDR1 and CDR2 (germline): LNHDA, SQIVND (reference sequence). The CDR3 has 15 residues. V was shortened by 0 bases and J by 6 bases, with 12 bases between the two germline ends. CDR3 bases: TGTGCCAGTAGTATAGATCAAGGGGTCACAAACATTCAGTACTTC. It yields the protein CASSIDQGVTNIQYF.

The chain couples TRBV29-1 to TRBJ1-1; tentative D call: TRBD1 (5 bases). Germline assignment: CDR1 SQVTM and CDR2 ANQGSEA. The V gene lost 4 bases and the J gene lost 2 bases, with 14 bases spanning the gap. The CDR3 is 14 amino acids. CDR3 residues: CSVVPRVANTEAFF. Written as DNA, the CDR3 is TGCAGCGTTGTGCCCAGGGTTGCAAACACTGAAGCTTTCTTT.

The CDR3 loop reads CASSPSGSGSVEQYF. CDR3 sequence (DNA): TGTGCCAGCAGTCCCTCGGGTAGCGGGAGTGTCGAGCAGTACTTC. This chain connects TRBV6-5 to TRBJ2-7; 9 bases map to TRBD2. Unmatched junction bases numbered 11, after V lost 5 bases and J lost 6 bases. This CDR3 contains 15 residues. CDR1 MNHEY and CDR2 SVGAGI come from the germline V gene.

The J gene is TRBJ2-6, the V gene TRBV23-1; D is perhaps TRBD1 (5 bases). Being an ORF, TRBV23-1 has a function that is uncertain. V lost 1 base and J 2 bases, leaving 15 bases between the germline ends. The CDR3 loop spans 18 amino acids. The CDR3 region has the DNA TGCGCCAGCAGTCAATTACGGCAGGGTCTTACTGGGGCCAACGTCCTGACTTTC. This sequence encodes CASSQLRQGLTGANVLTF.

Comment on this clone: The sample contains more than one DNA sequence encoding this CDR3. The rearrangement joins TRBV28 to TRBJ1-1; D not resolved. The CDR3 contains 11 residues. Germline V gene data show CDR1 as MDHEN and CDR2 as SYDVKM. Trimming left V 7 bases short and J 0 bases short, with 3 bases between. CDR3 DNA sequence: TGTGCCAGCACCATGAACACTGAAGCTTTCTTT. This encodes CASTMNTEAFF.

V usage is TRBV7-2 and J usage is TRBJ2-3; D gene uncertain. The V gene lost 5 bases and the J gene lost 3 bases, with 9 bases spanning the gap. This CDR3 comprises 13 residues. Germline V gives CDR1 SGHTA, CDR2 FQGNSA. CDR3 in amino acids: CASSPPGTDTQYF. As DNA, the CDR3 is TGTGCCAGCAGCCCCCCCGGGACAGATACGCAGTATTTT.

The chain's CDR3 is CASSSTSGSGTDTQYF. In DNA form, the CDR3 reads TGTGCCAGCAGCTCGACTAGCGGGAGTGGGACAGATACGCAGTATTTT. The chain couples TRBV7-3 to TRBJ2-3; TRBD2 agrees at 12 bases. With 4 bases clipped from V and 3 bases from J, the junction kept 5 bases outside the gene matches. CDR1 and CDR2 (germline): SGHTA, FQGTGA. The CDR3 has 16 amino acids.

The rearrangement links TRBV9 to TRBJ2-7; 11 bases align to TRBD1. Per the germline V gene, CDR1 is SGDLS and CDR2 is YYNGEE. Trimming cost V 4 bases and J 7 bases; bases outside gene matches: 7. The CDR3 has 14 residues. The CDR3 DNA reads TGTGCCAGCAGCTTATCCGGGACAGGGGGAGAGCAGTACTTC. This sequence encodes CASSLSGTGGEQYF.

CDR3 in DNA: TGTGCCAGCAGTTTATCGGGAACTAATGAAAAACTGTTTTTT. It yields the protein CASSLSGTNEKLFF. The rearrangement links TRBV6-5 to TRBJ1-4, with D uncertain. The CDR3 loop spans 14 amino acids. The germline V gene has CDR1 MNHEY and CDR2 SVGAGI. V lost 4 bases and J lost 1, with 7 bases in between.